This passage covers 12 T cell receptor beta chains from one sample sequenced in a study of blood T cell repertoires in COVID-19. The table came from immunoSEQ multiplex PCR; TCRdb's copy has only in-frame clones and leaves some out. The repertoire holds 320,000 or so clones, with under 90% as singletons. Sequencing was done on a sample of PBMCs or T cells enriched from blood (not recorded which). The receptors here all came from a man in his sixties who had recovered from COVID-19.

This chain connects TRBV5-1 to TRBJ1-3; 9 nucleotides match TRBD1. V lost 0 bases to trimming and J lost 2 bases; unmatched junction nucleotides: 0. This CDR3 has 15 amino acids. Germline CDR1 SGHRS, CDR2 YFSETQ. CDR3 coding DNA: TGCGCCAGCAGCTTGGGGACAGGGGCTGGAAACACCATATATTTT. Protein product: CASSLGTGAGNTIYF.

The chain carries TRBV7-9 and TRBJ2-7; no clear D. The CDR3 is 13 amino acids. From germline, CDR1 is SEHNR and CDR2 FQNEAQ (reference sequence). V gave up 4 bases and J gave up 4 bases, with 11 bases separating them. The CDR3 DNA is TGTGCCAGCAGCTCCTATGTCGGGTACGAGCAGTACTTC. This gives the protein CASSSYVGYEQYF. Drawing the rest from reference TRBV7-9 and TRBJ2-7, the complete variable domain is DTGVSQNPRHKITKRGQNVTFRCDPISEHNRLYWYRQTLGQGPEFLTYFQNEAQLEKSRLLSDRFSAERPKGSFSTLEIQRTEQGDSAMYLCASSSYVGYEQYFGPGTRLTVT.

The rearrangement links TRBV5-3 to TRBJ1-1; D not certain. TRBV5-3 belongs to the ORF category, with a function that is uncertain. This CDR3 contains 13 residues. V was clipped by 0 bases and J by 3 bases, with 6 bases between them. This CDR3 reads CARSLVGDTEAFF. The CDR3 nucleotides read TGTGCCAGAAGCTTGGTGGGCGACACTGAAGCTTTCTTT.

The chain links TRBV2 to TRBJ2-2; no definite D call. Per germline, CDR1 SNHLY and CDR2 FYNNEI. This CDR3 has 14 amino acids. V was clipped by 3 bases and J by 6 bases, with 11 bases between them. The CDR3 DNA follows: TGTGCCAGCAGTGAGGCAGAAGTACCCGGGGAGCTGTTTTTT. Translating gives CASSEAEVPGELFF.

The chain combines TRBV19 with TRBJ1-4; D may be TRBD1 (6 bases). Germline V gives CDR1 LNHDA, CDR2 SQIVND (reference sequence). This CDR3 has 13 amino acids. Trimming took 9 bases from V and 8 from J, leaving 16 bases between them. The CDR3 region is CASTSTGKEKLFF. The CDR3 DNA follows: TGTGCCAGCACCTCAACAGGGAAGGAAAAACTGTTTTTT. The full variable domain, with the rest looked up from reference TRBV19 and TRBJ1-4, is DGGITQSPKYLFRKEGQNVTLSCEQNLNHDAMYWYRQDPGQGLRLIYYSQIVNDFQKGDIAEGYSVSREKKESFPLTVTSAQKNPTAFYLCASTSTGKEKLFFGSGTQLSVL.

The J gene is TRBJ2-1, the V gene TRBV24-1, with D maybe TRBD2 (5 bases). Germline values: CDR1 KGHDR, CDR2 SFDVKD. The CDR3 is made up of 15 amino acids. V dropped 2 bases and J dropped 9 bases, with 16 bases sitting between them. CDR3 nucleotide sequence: TGTGCCACCAGTGATTCCCTAGAGGGTATCGGTGAGCAGTTCTTC. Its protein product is CATSDSLEGIGEQFF.

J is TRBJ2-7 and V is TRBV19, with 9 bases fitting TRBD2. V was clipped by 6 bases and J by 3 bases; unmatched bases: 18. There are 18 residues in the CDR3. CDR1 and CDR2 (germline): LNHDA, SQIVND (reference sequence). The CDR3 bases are TGTGCCAGTAGGAGTAAGGGGATCGGAGCGGGAGGAAACTACGAGCAGTACTTC. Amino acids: CASRSKGIGAGGNYEQYF.

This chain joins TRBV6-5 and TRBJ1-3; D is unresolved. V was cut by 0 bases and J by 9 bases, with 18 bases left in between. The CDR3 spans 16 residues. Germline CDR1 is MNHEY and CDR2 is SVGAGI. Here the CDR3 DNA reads TGTGCCAGCAGTTACTCGAGATTGGTAGCAACTGGCACCATATATTTT. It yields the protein CASSYSRLVATGTIYF.

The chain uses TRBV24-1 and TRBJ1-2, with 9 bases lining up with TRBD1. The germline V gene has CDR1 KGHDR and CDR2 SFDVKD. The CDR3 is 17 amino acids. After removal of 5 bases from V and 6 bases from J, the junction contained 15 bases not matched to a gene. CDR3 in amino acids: CATSAGGTGISQDGYTF. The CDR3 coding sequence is TGTGCCACCAGTGCCGGGGGGACAGGGATATCCCAAGATGGCTACACCTTC.

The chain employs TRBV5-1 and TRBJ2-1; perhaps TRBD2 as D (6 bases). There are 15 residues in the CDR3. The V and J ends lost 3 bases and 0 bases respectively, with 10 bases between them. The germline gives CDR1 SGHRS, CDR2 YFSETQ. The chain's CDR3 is CASSSGAGSYNEQFF. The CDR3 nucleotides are TGCGCCAGCAGCTCCGGAGCGGGCTCCTACAATGAGCAGTTCTTC.

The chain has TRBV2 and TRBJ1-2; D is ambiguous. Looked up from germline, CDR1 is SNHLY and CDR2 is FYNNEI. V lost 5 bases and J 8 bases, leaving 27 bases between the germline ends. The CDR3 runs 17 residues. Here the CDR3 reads CASSLDTANSLIRGYTF. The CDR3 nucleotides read TGTGCCAGCAGTCTCGACACTGCAAACTCCCTAATACGCGGCTACACCTTC.

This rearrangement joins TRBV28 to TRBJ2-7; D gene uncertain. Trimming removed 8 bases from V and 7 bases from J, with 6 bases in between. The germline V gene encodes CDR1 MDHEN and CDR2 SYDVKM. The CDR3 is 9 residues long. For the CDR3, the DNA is TGTGCCAGCGGTCGGGAGCAGTACTTC. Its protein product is CASGREQYF.